Presented here are 18 T cell receptor beta chains from one specimen sequenced in a study of PD-1 blockade in classical Hodgkin lymphoma. Sequenced by immunoSEQ multiplex PCR; TCRdb stores in-frame clones only, minus some. The sample includes more than 70,000 clones, 92% of them seen just once. Each patient experienced a relapse that followed autologous stem cell transplantation, and brentuximab vedotin exposure varied. Sequences were derived from peripheral blood mononuclear cells (PBMCs), sampled before the second cycle of nivolumab. Source of these receptors: a human donor with classical Hodgkin lymphoma.

This rearrangement joins TRBV19 to TRBJ2-3; 10 bases map to TRBD1. Germline-derived CDR1 and CDR2 are LNHDA and SQIVND (reference sequence). Trimming removed 5 bases from V and 3 bases from J; junction bases left unmatched: 5. This CDR3 region has 15 residues. The DNA of the CDR3 is TGTGCCAGTAGTGGCCGGGACAGGGGTACAGATACGCAGTATTTT. It specifies CASSGRDRGTDTQYF.

The chain employs TRBV6-5 and TRBJ2-7, with 8 positions matching TRBD1. There are 15 residues in the CDR3. The J segment lost 3 bases and the V segment lost 5 bases, leaving 9 bases of the junction unmatched. CDR1 MNHEY and CDR2 SVGAGI come from the germline V gene. CDR3 sequence (DNA): TGTGCCAGCAGTCGGGGGAACAGGGGGGTCTACGAGCAGTACTTC. Its protein product is CASSRGNRGVYEQYF.

This chain links TRBV4-1 with TRBJ1-5, with D maybe TRBD1 (5 bases). Germline assignment: CDR1 MGHRA and CDR2 YSYEKL. V gave up 0 bases and J gave up 4 bases, with 16 bases separating them. CDR3 length equals 17 residues. CDR3 loop: CASSQDRSGTQNQPQHF. The CDR3 DNA is TGCGCCAGCAGCCAAGATCGAAGCGGGACCCAGAATCAGCCCCAGCATTTT.

The V and J genes are TRBV6-6 and TRBJ1-3, with D possibly TRBD1 on 5 matching bases. Trimming took off 0 bases at V and 4 bases at J, with 7 bases between the two ends. CDR3 length: 14 amino acids. Germline CDR1 MNHNY, CDR2 SVGAGI (reference sequence). The CDR3: CASSYSGGGNTIYF. Written as DNA, the CDR3 is TGTGCCAGCAGTTACTCCGGGGGGGGAAACACCATATATTTT.

The chain has TRBV27 and TRBJ2-7, with 8 bases lining up with TRBD2. Germline CDR1 and CDR2: MNHEY and SMNVEV (reference sequence). J lost 4 bases, V lost 4 bases, and 9 bases had no gene match. This CDR3 is built from 15 residues. The CDR3 reads CASSSFTSGLYEQYF. The DNA of the CDR3 is TGTGCCAGCAGTTCCTTCACTAGCGGACTATACGAGCAGTACTTC.

The chain is built from TRBV5-8 and TRBJ2-1; TRBD1 matches at 9 bases. This CDR3 is 15 amino acids long. J gave up 8 bases and V 4 bases, and 10 bases lay outside the gene matches. Germline assignment: CDR1 SGHTS and CDR2 YDEGEE. The CDR3 loop is CASSAGTGIGHEQFF. The CDR3 nucleotides are TGTGCCAGCAGCGCAGGGACAGGGATCGGACATGAGCAGTTCTTC.

The chain employs TRBV19 and TRBJ2-7; 10 bases align to TRBD2. V shed 2 bases and J 3 bases; nucleotides not matched to a gene: 4. Germline V lookup: CDR1 LNHDA, CDR2 SQIVND (reference sequence). The CDR3 spans 15 residues. For the CDR3, the DNA is TGTGCCAGTAGTATATCGGCTAGCGGGAGCTACGAGCAGTACTTC. Protein product: CASSISASGSYEQYF. The full variable domain, with the rest looked up from reference TRBV19 and TRBJ2-7, is DGGITQSPKYLFRKEGQNVTLSCEQNLNHDAMYWYRQDPGQGLRLIYYSQIVNDFQKGDIAEGYSVSREKKESFPLTVTSAQKNPTAFYLCASSISASGSYEQYFGPGTRLTVT.

This clone was seen only once. The chain employs TRBV27 and TRBJ1-1; D gene ambiguous. The germline V gene encodes CDR1 MNHEY and CDR2 SMNVEV (reference sequence). Trimming left V 5 bases short and J 1 base short, with 11 bases between. The CDR3 length is 14 residues. CDR3 residues: CASSVRGQNTEAFF. The CDR3 DNA sequence: TGTGCCAGCAGTGTCCGAGGGCAGAACACTGAAGCTTTCTTT.

J is TRBJ1-3 and V is TRBV18, with a possible D match to TRBD1 (5 bases). V lost 3 bases and J lost 0, with 18 bases in between. This CDR3 has 18 residues. Looked up from germline, CDR1 is KGHSH and CDR2 is LQKENI. The CDR3 DNA is TGTGCCAGCTCACCGGTCCGGAAGGGGATGAGCTCTGGAAACACCATATATTTT. Protein product: CASSPVRKGMSSGNTIYF.

V and J are TRBV4-1 and TRBJ2-1, with unresolved D. This CDR3 has 15 residues. Trimming shortened V by 0 bases and J by 0 bases, and 6 bases separated the two germline ends. Germline V lookup: CDR1 MGHRA, CDR2 YSYEKL. This CDR3 reads CASSQEGSSYNEQFF. In DNA, the CDR3 is TGCGCCAGCAGCCAAGAAGGTAGCTCCTACAATGAGCAGTTCTTC.

V is TRBV2 and J is TRBJ2-3; D remains unclear. Germline V gives CDR1 SNHLY, CDR2 FYNNEI. Trimming took off 8 bases at V and 14 bases at J, with 8 bases between the two ends. The CDR3 has 8 residues. The CDR3 is CASSRRYF. The CDR3 region has the DNA TGTGCCAGCTCCCGTAGGTATTTT.

V is TRBV18 and J is TRBJ1-1; D might be TRBD1 (6 bases). With 6 bases removed from V and 5 bases from J, the gap between germline ends came to 19 bases. This CDR3 has 15 amino acids. The germline V gene encodes CDR1 KGHSH and CDR2 LQKENI. The CDR3 sequence is CASSPGTGGVTEAFF. The CDR3 DNA sequence: TGTGCCAGCTCGCCCGGAACTGGGGGCGTTACTGAAGCTTTCTTT.

The chain employs TRBV7-6 and TRBJ1-5; 7 positions match TRBD1. The length of the CDR3 is 15 residues. V lost 1 base to trimming and J lost 6 bases; unmatched junction nucleotides: 6. From germline, CDR1 is SGHVS and CDR2 FNYEAQ. The CDR3, as DNA: TGTGCCAGCAGCTTAGGAACAGGGGAGCGTCAGCCCCAGCATTTT. This sequence encodes CASSLGTGERQPQHF. Based on the CDR3 plus reference TRBV7-6 and TRBJ1-5, the full variable domain is GAGVSQSPRYKVTKRGQDVALRCDPISGHVSLYWYRQALGQGPEFLTYFNYEAQQDKSGLPNDRFSAERPEGSISTLTIQRTEQRDSAMYRCASSLGTGERQPQHFGDGTRLSIL.

V and J are TRBV7-9 and TRBJ2-5, with 13 bases aligning to TRBD2. The V gene end was trimmed by 4 bases and the J gene end by 3 bases; junction bases not matched to a gene: 11. The CDR3 is 18 residues long. CDR1 is SEHNR, CDR2 FQNEAQ, per germline (reference sequence). The CDR3 sequence is CASSSDSGTSGTKETQYF. The CDR3 coding sequence is TGTGCCAGCAGCTCCGACTCCGGGACTAGCGGGACAAAAGAGACCCAGTACTTC.

This clone came up a few times. The chain combines TRBV4-1 with TRBJ2-7, with D hard to call. The length of the CDR3 is 14 residues. CDR1 is MGHRA, CDR2 YSYEKL, per germline. The V gene lost 0 bases and the J gene lost 3 bases, with 9 bases spanning the gap. In DNA form, the CDR3 reads TGCGCCAGCAGCCAAGATCTGGGCAGCTACGAGCAGTACTTC. Its translation is CASSQDLGSYEQYF.

The CDR3, as DNA: TGTGCCAGCAGCACACCTCAAGGGGGTGGGCCTGGAACCTACGAGCAGTACTTC. This translates into CASSTPQGGGPGTYEQYF. This chain uses TRBV9 with TRBJ2-7; possible D gene TRBD1, 6 bases. This CDR3 has 18 amino acids. The V gene's germline CDR1 is SGDLS and CDR2 YYNGEE. V was clipped by 4 bases and J by 2 bases, with 25 bases between them.

The chain has TRBV19 and TRBJ2-4, with D perhaps being TRBD1 or TRBD2 (5 bases each). There are 15 residues in the CDR3. Looked up from germline, CDR1 is LNHDA and CDR2 is SQIVND (reference sequence). V was shortened by 3 bases and J by 4 bases, with 13 bases between the two germline ends. The CDR3 DNA follows: TGTGCCAGTAGTATTGGGGACCGTAGGAAAAACATTCAGTACTTC. It encodes CASSIGDRRKNIQYF.

The V call is TRBV30, the J call TRBJ2-4; D gene unclear. From germline, CDR1 is GTSNPN and CDR2 SVGIG (reference sequence). The V and J ends lost 0 bases and 3 bases respectively, with 9 bases between them. CDR3 length equals 14 residues. The CDR3 spells CAWSVDLYKNIQYF. In DNA form, the CDR3 reads TGTGCCTGGAGTGTAGACCTGTACAAAAACATTCAGTACTTC.